What follows are 7 T cell receptor beta chains derived from one specimen sequenced in a study of lymphopenia after photon versus proton radiotherapy. Here immunoSEQ multiplex PCR was the method, and the copy in TCRdb shows in-frame clones only, minus some. The repertoire consists of approximately 7,200 clones, with roughly 93% occurring once and the leading ten covering around 1.7%. Sequencing used peripheral blood, obtained from a patient treated with photon-based radiotherapy. All receptors come from a woman aged 50 to 65 with cholangiocarcinoma.

The rearrangement joins TRBV7-8 to TRBJ1-5, with D maybe TRBD1 (6 bases). V was clipped by 5 bases and J by 4 bases, with 21 bases between them. CDR1 and CDR2 (germline): SGHVS, FQNEAQ. The CDR3 contains 17 residues. CDR3 region: CASSPRGGGLGNQPQHF. As DNA, the CDR3 is TGTGCCAGCAGCCCTCGAGGAGGGGGGTTAGGAAATCAGCCCCAGCATTTT.

The chain combines TRBV14 with TRBJ2-7; D is unclear. The V end was cut by 0 bases, the J end by 0 bases, with 6 bases between. Germline CDR1 SGHDN, CDR2 FVKESK. This CDR3 region has 14 residues. Here the CDR3 DNA reads TGTGCCAGCAGCCAAGAAGTCGGCTCCTACGAGCAGTACTTC. This codes for CASSQEVGSYEQYF.

The chain recombines TRBV9 with TRBJ1-2; 8 bases match TRBD1. This CDR3 region has 15 residues. Germline V gene sequence: CDR1 SGDLS, CDR2 YYNGEE. V lost 0 bases and J lost 4; bases outside the gene matches: 5. The CDR3 protein is CASSVGDRGLYGYTF. The CDR3 bases are TGTGCCAGCAGCGTAGGAGACAGGGGCCTCTATGGCTACACCTTC. Full variable domain (outside the CDR3, taken from reference TRBV9 and TRBJ1-2): DSGVTQTPKHLITATGQRVTLRCSPRSGDLSVYWYQQSLDQGLQFLIQYYNGEERAKGNILERFSAQQFPDLHSELNLSSLELGDSALYFCASSVGDRGLYGYTFGSGTRLTVV.

In nucleotides, the CDR3 is TGTGCCACCAGCAGGCCGGAGGGGAGGAGTGAAAAACTGTTTTTT. It is translated as CATSRPEGRSEKLFF. The chain is built from TRBV15 and TRBJ1-4; TRBD1 is a possible D gene (5 bases). The CDR3 extends over 15 amino acids. The V end lost 3 bases, the J end lost 7 bases, and 15 bases lay between the germline ends. Per the germline V gene, CDR1 is LNHNV and CDR2 is YYDKDF (reference sequence).

This chain uses TRBV18 with TRBJ2-7; TRBD2 matches at 15 bases. Germline V gene lookup returns CDR1 KGHSH and CDR2 LQKENI. Unmatched junction bases numbered 3, after V lost 3 bases and J lost 0 bases. The CDR3 consists of 17 residues. The CDR3 nucleotides are TGTGCCAGCTCACCGGGGACTAGCGGGGGGAACTCCTACGAGCAGTACTTC. Protein product: CASSPGTSGGNSYEQYF. Based on the CDR3 plus reference TRBV18 and TRBJ2-7, the full variable domain is NAGVMQNPRHLVRRRGQEARLRCSPMKGHSHVYWYRQLPEEGLKFMVYLQKENIIDESGMPKERFSAEFPKEGPSILRIQQVVRGDSAAYFCASSPGTSGGNSYEQYFGPGTRLTVT.

The rearrangement links TRBV19 to TRBJ2-7, with 9 bases identical to TRBD1. J gave up 2 bases and V 5 bases, and 7 bases lay outside the gene matches. Germline V gene sequence: CDR1 LNHDA, CDR2 SQIVND (reference sequence). The CDR3 is made up of 15 amino acids. The CDR3 coding sequence is TGTGCCAGTAGTCTCACGGGACAGGGCCCCTACGAGCAGTACTTC. Translated: CASSLTGQGPYEQYF.

The chain combines TRBV6-1 with TRBJ2-7; D gene ambiguous. V was cut by 2 bases and J by 3 bases, with 14 bases left in between. The CDR3 covers 15 residues. The germline gives CDR1 MNHNS, CDR2 SASEGT. The CDR3 DNA is TGTGCCAGCAGTGAAAGGAGAGGCGGAGTCTACGAGCAGTACTTC. This translates into CASSERRGGVYEQYF.